A single sample is the source of the 2 T cell receptor beta chains below, sequenced in a study of blood T cell repertoires in COVID-19. Libraries were prepared by immunoSEQ multiplex PCR; TCRdb keeps only in-frame clonotypes and omits some of them. The profile shows about 170,000 clones, under 80% of them singletons. The sequenced material came from peripheral blood. The receptors shown here come from a woman of 80 years or more with acute or convalescent COVID-19.

The chain has TRBV27 and TRBJ2-7, with TRBD1 matching over 9 bases. Germline V gene data show CDR1 as MNHEY and CDR2 as SMNVEV (reference sequence). With 0 bases clipped from V and 1 base from J, the junction kept 4 bases outside the gene matches. CDR3 length: 16 residues. CDR3 protein: CASSLSGQGFSYEQYF. For the CDR3, the DNA is TGTGCCAGCAGTTTATCGGGACAGGGTTTTTCCTACGAGCAGTACTTC.

The V call is TRBV19, the J call TRBJ1-5, with 10 bases lining up with TRBD1. V gave up 3 bases and J gave up 7 bases; unmatched junction bases: 6. This CDR3 is built from 15 residues. Germline-derived CDR1 and CDR2 are LNHDA and SQIVND (reference sequence). The CDR3 bases are TGTGCCAGTAGTATTTTGACAGGGGGCTACCAGCCCCAGCATTTT. This encodes CASSILTGGYQPQHF.